This T cell receptor beta chain came from a study of graft-versus-host responses after intestinal transplantation. Study in general: After anti-thymocyte globulin induction, recipients took tacrolimus and steroids for approximately three years.

The germline V gene has CDR1 MNHNS and CDR2 SASEGT. The V end was cut by 1 base, the J end by 3 bases, with 12 bases between. There are 15 residues in the CDR3. Method: immunoSEQ multiplex PCR; TCRdb's copy keeps in-frame clones and lacks some. The table includes 35,000 to 45,000 clones, approximately 94% detected once. As regards this clone: The antigen remains undetermined.

The origin of this receptor is a human donor who was the organ donor for an intestinal transplant. The input for sequencing was unstimulated CD4+ T cells sorted from spleen or lymph node cells, taken before transplant. The chain is built from TRBV6-1 and TRBJ1-2; D unresolved. The CDR3 region is CASSEGPWVDYGYTF. CDR3 nucleotide sequence: TGTGCCAGCAGTGAAGGGCCCTGGGTAGACTATGGCTACACCTTC.